Presented here are 9 T cell receptor beta chains from one specimen sequenced in a study of metastatic and nonmetastatic thyroid tumors. Until they underwent thyroid surgery, no patient had received any treatment. TCRdb re-called clones from the PCR reads using MiXCR. The table includes around 15,000 clones, 24% detected once. Sequenced sample: tumor tissue. These receptors were taken from a male donor with papillary thyroid cancer or a benign thyroid nodule (not recorded which). Some clones in this sample may be carry-over from other donors' samples.

In this sample, this clone turned up many times. The chain has TRBV10-1 and TRBJ2-3, with 7 bases lining up with TRBD2. Unmatched junction bases numbered 4, after V lost 2 bases and J lost 2 bases. CDR3 size: 15 residues. CDR1 and CDR2 from the germline V gene are WNHNN and SYGVQD (reference sequence). The CDR3 sequence: CASSETLADTDTQYF. For the CDR3, the DNA is TGCGCCAGCAGTGAGACGCTAGCGGACACAGATACGCAGTATTTT.

This clone was picked up many times. This chain uses TRBV14 with TRBJ2-2, with 8 nucleotides matching TRBD1. The CDR3 has 15 residues. With V trimmed by 2 bases and J by 9 bases, 8 bases remained unmatched. Germline assignment: CDR1 SGHDN and CDR2 FVKESK. In nucleotides, the CDR3 is TGTGCCAGCAGCCAATACCACAGGGGGAAGAGGGAGCTGTTTTTT. This gives the protein CASSQYHRGKRELFF.

By share, this clone ranks as medium-sized. The chain combines TRBV5-1 with TRBJ2-7; D may be TRBD1 (6 bases). This CDR3 contains 14 residues. Looked up from germline, CDR1 is SGHRS and CDR2 is YFSETQ. V lost 0 bases to trimming and J lost 7 bases, with 14 bases between them. CDR3 loop: CASSLVPGVGEQYF. Written as DNA, the CDR3 is TGCGCCAGCAGCTTGGTCCCAGGGGTTGGGGAGCAGTACTTC.

The chain has TRBV4-1 and TRBJ1-3; D gene unclear. This CDR3 is built from 14 residues. The V gene's germline CDR1 is MGHRA and CDR2 YSYEKL. V was trimmed by 7 bases and J by 2 bases, leaving 12 bases between them. CDR3 loop: CASKEQTTGNTIYF. The CDR3 DNA sequence: TGCGCCAGCAAGGAGCAGACTACTGGAAACACCATATATTTT.

This clone was observed many times. This sequence joins TRBV5-6 and TRBJ2-7; 10 nucleotides match TRBD2. Germline V CDR1 and CDR2: SGHDT, YYEEEE. The CDR3 is made up of 19 amino acids. With V trimmed by 0 bases and J by 2 bases, 14 bases remained unmatched. Here the CDR3 DNA reads TGTGCCAGCAGCTTGGCCGGCGAACTAGCGGGACTACATCCCTACGAGCAGTACTTC. Translated: CASSLAGELAGLHPYEQYF.

This clone was counted many times. The chain joins TRBV5-6 to TRBJ2-1, with D unclear. The V gene's germline CDR1 is SGHDT and CDR2 YYEEEE. The CDR3 totals 14 residues. V dropped 6 bases and J dropped 0 bases, with 10 bases sitting between them. CDR3 coding DNA: TGTGCCAGCATTTCAGTGAGCTCCTACAATGAGCAGTTCTTC. This gives the protein CASISVSSYNEQFF.

The genes are TRBV29-1 and TRBJ2-5, with 7 bases lining up with TRBD2. The CDR3 covers 15 residues. Germline V gene sequence: CDR1 SQVTM, CDR2 ANQGSEA. CDR3 amino acids: CGPWGGLWSGETQYF. CDR3 DNA sequence: TGCGGCCCCTGGGGGGGTTTGTGGTCGGGGGAGACCCAGTACTTC.

This clone is judged medium-sized. The chain has TRBV27 and TRBJ2-1; D remains ambiguous. Trimming removed 5 bases from V and 8 bases from J, with 10 bases in between. The CDR3 extends over 12 amino acids. The germline V gene encodes CDR1 MNHEY and CDR2 SMNVEV (reference sequence). CDR3 in DNA: TGTGCCAGCAGTCCAAGCGTCCATGAGCAGTTCTTC. Protein: CASSPSVHEQFF.

This clone is labeled as medium-sized. This chain connects TRBV5-1 to TRBJ2-7; 9 nucleotides agree with TRBD1. With V trimmed by 6 bases and J by 6 bases, 13 bases remained unmatched. The germline V gene has CDR1 SGHRS and CDR2 YFSETQ. This CDR3 contains 15 residues. Here the CDR3 DNA reads TGCGCCAGCAACCCAACTGGGGACAGGGCGGCCGAGCAGTACTTC. This translates into CASNPTGDRAAEQYF.